This T cell receptor (beta chain) was identified during a study of CD8 T cells in ankylosing spondylitis. Study outcomes and limitations: Those disease-linked clones were CD8+; they were also relatively rare in peripheral blood. Among TCR beta sequences, a motif of fewer than 10 highly homologous variants appeared characteristic of ankylosing spondylitis blood.

Molecular-barcoded quantitative 5'-RACE produced these TCR beta libraries. Via MiXCR, TCRdb re-called the 5' RACE reads, giving one row per CDR3 protein. The repertoire holds some 200,000 distinct CDR3 sequences, 5.5% to 7.5% seen once, with 14% in the top ten. Notes on this clonotype: Its cognate antigen is unknown.

Germline CDR1 DFQATT, CDR2 SNEGSKA (reference sequence). The CDR3 is made up of 12 amino acids. Trimming removed 3 bases at V and 3 bases at J, with 9 bases between. The clonotype comes from a male donor with ankylosing spondylitis. The chain links TRBV20-1 to TRBJ2-7, with D maybe TRBD1 (7 bases). The sample taken for sequencing was blood, either unsorted or a sorted T cell fraction (not recorded which). CDR3 in amino acids: CSASRGDYEQYF. The CDR3 coding sequence is TGCAGTGCTAGCAGGGGGGACTACGAGCAGTACTTC.